This T cell receptor (beta chain) derives from a study of T cell responses to AZD1222 COVID-19 vaccine (dated by TCRdb to the early 2020s). The study in broad terms: AZD1222 recipients whose second dose came at about 4 weeks and those whose second dose came at about 12 weeks were combined into one group, since spike-specific TCR depth and breadth did not differ between the two schedules. Enrollment into the trials was organized by age into subgroups of 18-55, 56-69 and 70-plus years, and those subgroups contained approximately 160, 26 and 62 TCR-sequenced participants, respectively. TCR sequencing covered approximately 230 trial participants: 200 to 220 given two doses of AZD1222 and around 25 given two doses of MenACWY control vaccine.

Taken from cysteine to phenylalanine, the CDR3 has 14 residues. Only the CDR3 DNA is retained, 42 bases long and in frame from the first base. V sheds 0 bases and J sheds 5 bases, leaving 8 bases between their ends. From the germline V gene, CDR1 is SGHTS and CDR2 is YDEGEE. The CDR3 regions of human TCRbeta chains were analyzed by immunosequencing. From the authors' description of their analysis: Repertoire TCRs were checked for matches against a reference library of SARS-CoV-2-specific TCRs that had been generated using the MIRA antigen-specificity platform. Breadth was defined as the fraction of unique TCRs that were SARS-CoV-2-associated, and depth was defined as the fraction of total T cells that were SARS-CoV-2-associated. Using the MIRA data, each spike-specific TCR was assigned both to the spike region to which the TCR was reactive and to a CD4 or CD8 class. Log10-transformed breadth and depth values were compared by one-way ANOVA with Sidak's multiple comparisons tests. TCRdb carries this immuneACCESS record with in-frame sequences only. Its versions omit some clonotypes, under half of them owing to an unresolved V gene in the studies checked, with the rest unexplained. That table furnishes V, J and clone size, whereas the DNA furnished D and trimming. This sample has roughly 160,000 clones in its table, and approximately 90% of those were observed once. Of the sample, 6.9% is held by the ten largest clones.

On the study overall, not on this receptor specifically: A significant rise in spike-specific TCR breadth and depth was observed after two AZD1222 doses relative to day 0 and relative to MenACWY recipients. Conclusions about previously exposed vaccinees were limited because only 5 or 6 AZD1222 recipients were SARS-CoV-2 seropositive at baseline. Reportedly, close to half of the unique spike-specific TCRs recognized epitopes lying outside the regions that are mutated in the B.1.351 and B.1.1.7 variants. Because no day 14 peak-response samples were available, the repertoires could be characterized only after the peak T cell response. In the small 56-69-year group, the increase in depth fell short of significance, most likely because of low power. Most participants were white British and females outnumbered males, and the authors suggested that clonal diversity may have been underestimated. The whole spike protein was spanned by vaccine-associated CD4 TCRs, and dominant responses were seen in regions 160-218 and 743-854.

Points on this clone: The antigen it binds to is not known. Base-call qualities are not available, and no considerably larger clone is one nucleotide away.

The time point tag for this specimen amounts to: baseline before first vaccination. Vaccinee samples were obtained from the UK trials COV001 and COV002, which included a single-blind randomized controlled phase 2/3 trial of AZD1222 (ChAdOx1 nCoV-19) in healthy adults. For TCRbeta chain sequencing, PBMC samples from trial participants were taken at day 0 and at day 28 after the second dose. The clonotype was recovered from an adult in good health. Specimen: peripheral blood, collected on day 0 of AZD1222 vaccination. The V gene is TRBV5-8 and the J gene is TRBJ2-2; TRBD1 is perhaps the D gene, given 5 matching bases. The CDR3 is CASSLAAGTGELFF. The sequenced DNA is TGTGCCAGCAGCTTGGCCGCAGGGACCGGGGAGCTGTTTTTT.